Below, 3 T cell receptor beta chains from the same sample are listed, as sequenced in a study of CD8 T cells in Susac syndrome. Reverse transcription used roughly 0.45 to 1 ug RNA and random hexamers. MiXCR, run by TCRdb on the immunoSEQ multiplex PCR reads, gives a single entry per CDR3 protein. The sample yields about 300,000 distinct CDR3 sequences, 70% to 90% seen once. The sequenced material came from CD8+ T cells from PBMCs. These receptors originate from a human donor with multiple sclerosis.

This chain uses TRBV6-5 with TRBJ1-1; D is unclear. This CDR3 has 14 residues. V was shortened by 0 bases and J by 1 base, with 6 bases between the two germline ends. Germline values: CDR1 MNHEY, CDR2 SVGAGI. This CDR3 is CASSYSGKNTEAFF. CDR3 nucleotides: TGTGCCAGCAGTTACTCGGGCAAGAACACTGAAGCTTTCTTT.

In this sample, this clonotype turned up once. This sequence joins TRBV18 and TRBJ1-1; D gene unclear. Trimming removed 3 bases from V and 2 bases from J, with 13 bases in between. The germline V gene has CDR1 KGHSH and CDR2 LQKENI. There are 15 residues in the CDR3. The DNA of the CDR3 is TGTGCCAGCTCACCCCCTGGACCGGGAAACACTGAAGCTTTCTTT. This gives the protein CASSPPGPGNTEAFF.

This chain joins TRBV15 and TRBJ1-4; D gene uncertain. This CDR3 is built from 15 residues. V lost 5 bases and J lost 2, with 12 bases in between. Per the germline V gene, CDR1 is LNHNV and CDR2 is YYDKDF (reference sequence). CDR3 residues: CATSFRTFTNEKLFF. CDR3 DNA sequence: TGTGCCACCAGCTTCCGGACTTTTACTAATGAAAAACTGTTTTTT.